Listed here are 26 T cell receptor beta chains from one sample, sequenced in a study of CD8+CD57+ T cells in acquired aplastic anemia. Genomic DNA acted as the template from which TCR beta VDJ combination and CDR3 sequence profiling were carried out. TCRdb re-analysed the reads in MiXCR, keeping a single row per CDR3 protein. The sample consists of about 190,000 distinct CDR3 sequences, roughly 56% of them appearing once. The sequencing input was sorted CD4+, CD8+, or CD8+CD57+ T cells (not recorded which) from PBMCs. Source of these receptors: a human donor in good health, serving as a control.

The V and J genes are TRBV30 and TRBJ1-3; D is ambiguous. The germline gives CDR1 GTSNPN, CDR2 SVGIG (reference sequence). The germline V and J ends were trimmed by 3 bases and 0 bases, with 6 bases remaining between them. This CDR3 has 13 residues. CDR3 nucleotide sequence: TGTGCCTGGAGCGGTCTCTCTGGAAACACCATATATTTT. Translating it yields CAWSGLSGNTIYF.

In its sample, this clonotype was seen a few times. The chain joins TRBV28 to TRBJ1-5; 8 nucleotides align to TRBD1. Unmatched junction bases numbered 3, after V lost 5 bases and J lost 0 bases. The length of the CDR3 is 15 residues. Per germline, CDR1 MDHEN and CDR2 SYDVKM. The CDR3 nucleotides are TGTGCCAGCAGTGGGGACAGGTCTAGCAATCAGCCCCAGCATTTT. Translating gives CASSGDRSSNQPQHF.

In its sample, this clonotype was seen many times. This clone may be a read error of a much larger clone one base away. The gene calls are TRBV19 and TRBJ1-2; D not resolved. CDR3 length: 13 residues. The germline V gene encodes CDR1 LNHDA and CDR2 SQIVND (reference sequence). Trimming stripped 6 bases from V and 8 bases from J, with 16 bases between. The DNA for the CDR3 is TGTGCCAGTAGCGCTCTCCCTACCTCCGGCTACACCTTC. Protein sequence: CASSALPTSGYTF.

This clonotype was seen repeatedly, ten times or more. The rearrangement joins TRBV9 to TRBJ2-7; no definite D call. Germline lookup yields CDR1 SGDLS and CDR2 YYNGEE. This CDR3 has 14 amino acids. The ends were cut back, 0 bases at V and 2 bases at J, with 9 bases in the middle. Here the CDR3 DNA reads TGTGCCAGCAGCGTAGGAAGCCCAGCCTACGAGCAGTACTTC. It codes for CASSVGSPAYEQYF.

This chain uses TRBV7-2 with TRBJ1-1, with no clear D. Germline lookup yields CDR1 SGHTA and CDR2 FQGNSA. The ends were cut back, 10 bases at V and 0 bases at J, with 9 bases in the middle. This CDR3 spans 12 amino acids. CDR3 nucleotide sequence: TGTGCCATCAGTCAGATGAACACTGAAGCTTTCTTT. The encoded protein is CAISQMNTEAFF.

This clonotype was seen once. The junction does not match germline at one end; this may be a read error. J is TRBJ2-5 and V is TRBV7-3; D not certain. The CDR3 covers 14 residues. Germline V CDR1 and CDR2: SGHTA, FQGTGA. The DNA of the CDR3 is TGTGCCAGCAGCCTAAACGGGCACCAAGAGACCCAGTACTTT. This codes for CASSLNGHQETQYF.

This clonotype showed up many times. Written as DNA, the CDR3 is TGCGCCAGCAGCCAAGAAGTAGGGAGCTCCTACGAGCAGTACTTC. Protein: CASSQEVGSSYEQYF. The chain uses TRBV4-3 and TRBJ2-7; D is perhaps TRBD2 (5 bases). Germline CDR1 reads LGHNA; CDR2 reads YSLEER. This CDR3 contains 15 residues. Between the trimmed V and J ends, which lost 0 bases and 0 bases, there was a span of 9 bases.

This clonotype has just a few counts. The chain uses TRBV3-1 and TRBJ2-3, with 8 nucleotides matching TRBD2. The CDR3 consists of 14 residues. Germline trimming cut 4 bases from V and 11 bases from J; bases unmatched to any gene: 11. Germline loops: CDR1 LGHDT, CDR2 YNNKEL (reference sequence). CDR3 protein: CASSPGDRAGVQYF. The CDR3 coding sequence is TGTGCCAGCAGCCCTGGGGATAGAGCGGGGGTGCAGTATTTT.

This sequence joins TRBV5-1 and TRBJ2-1; the D call may be TRBD1 or TRBD2 (6 bases each). CDR1 and CDR2 from the germline V gene are SGHRS and YFSETQ. This CDR3 region has 13 residues. V gave up 3 bases and J gave up 10 bases, with 14 bases separating them. The CDR3 protein is CASSSNREVEQFF. The CDR3, as DNA: TGCGCCAGCAGCTCGAACAGGGAGGTCGAGCAGTTCTTC.

DNA for the CDR3: TGCAGTGCGGGACAGGGGGCGAGCAATCAGCCCCAGCATTTT. Its protein product is CSAGQGASNQPQHF. The chain couples TRBV20-1 to TRBJ1-5; 12 bases agree with TRBD1. Trimming took 6 bases from V and 1 from J; bases not matched to a gene: 1. Germline CDR1 reads DFQATT; CDR2 reads SNEGSKA (reference sequence). The CDR3 spans 14 residues.

This clonotype was picked up one time. A much more abundant neighbour one base away suggests this may be a read error. V and J are TRBV5-4 and TRBJ2-6, with D perhaps matching TRBD1 (6 bases). V was cut by 1 base and J by 0 bases, with 11 bases left in between. The CDR3 has 17 amino acids. Germline V CDR1 and CDR2: SGHNT, YYREEE (reference sequence). The CDR3, as DNA: TGTGCCAGCAGCTTGTGGGGGCAAATCTCTGGGGCCAACGTCCTGACTTTC. Protein: CASSLWGQISGANVLTF.

This clonotype was detected ten times or more. The chain links TRBV6-5 to TRBJ2-7, with D possibly matching TRBD1 (5 bases). Trimming removed 6 bases from V and 3 bases from J, with 6 bases in between. Looked up from germline, CDR1 is MNHEY and CDR2 is SVGAGI. The CDR3 is 11 amino acids. The CDR3 sequence is CASRTVYEQYF. In DNA form, the CDR3 reads TGTGCCAGCAGGACAGTCTACGAGCAGTACTTC.

J is TRBJ1-2 and V is TRBV11-2; 7 bases match TRBD1. This CDR3 region has 15 residues. The V gene end was trimmed by 5 bases and the J gene end by 3 bases; junction bases not matched to a gene: 9. CDR1 and CDR2 from the germline V gene are SGHAT and FQNNGV. The CDR3, as DNA: TGTGCCAGCAGCCCGGGGACAGCAATATACTATGGCTACACCTTC. It encodes CASSPGTAIYYGYTF. The variable domain in full, with the rest retrieved from reference TRBV11-2 and TRBJ1-2, is EAGVAQSPRYKIIEKRQSVAFWCNPISGHATLYWYQQILGQGPKLLIQFQNNGVVDDSQLPKDRFSAERLKGVDSTLKIQPAKLEDSAVYLCASSPGTAIYYGYTFGSGTRLTVV.

Comments on this clonotype: Sequence at one end of the junction differs from germline and may be a read error. The chain combines TRBV29-1 with TRBJ1-1, with a weak D call TRBD1 (6 bases). The CDR3 runs to 13 residues. Per the germline V gene, CDR1 is SQVTM and CDR2 is ANQGSEA. CDR3 DNA sequence: TGCAGCAGCCAGGACAGTACGAACACTGAAACTTTCTTT. It specifies CSSQDSTNTETFF. The variable domain in full, with the rest retrieved from reference TRBV29-1 and TRBJ1-1, is SAVISQKPSRDICQRGTSLTIQCQVDSQVTMMFWYRQQPGQSLTLIATANQGSEATYESGFVIDKFPISRPNLTFSTLTVSNMSPEDSSIYLCSSQDSTNTETFFGQGTRLTVV.

This clonotype was detected ten times or more. This chain connects TRBV19 to TRBJ2-3; a weak D match, TRBD2 (5 bases). V lost 4 bases and J 5 bases, leaving 7 bases between the germline ends. This CDR3 has 12 amino acids. The germline gives CDR1 LNHDA, CDR2 SQIVND (reference sequence). The DNA for the CDR3 is TGTGCCAGTAGTAGACTAAAAGATACGCAGTATTTT. Its translation: CASSRLKDTQYF. The whole variable domain, filled in from reference TRBV19 and TRBJ2-3, reads DGGITQSPKYLFRKEGQNVTLSCEQNLNHDAMYWYRQDPGQGLRLIYYSQIVNDFQKGDIAEGYSVSREKKESFPLTVTSAQKNPTAFYLCASSRLKDTQYFGPGTRLTVL.

The chain is built from TRBV4-1 and TRBJ2-7; perhaps D is TRBD1 or TRBD2 (5 bases each). V lost 4 bases, J lost 7 bases, and 14 bases lay in between. The CDR3 is made up of 13 amino acids. Germline V gives CDR1 MGHRA, CDR2 YSYEKL. The CDR3 sequence is CASSPGTYGEQYF. The CDR3 DNA reads as TGCGCCAGCAGCCCAGGGACCTACGGTGAGCAGTACTTC.

This clonotype was seen a handful of times. A read error may explain this, as a much larger clone is one base away. A read error is likely, as this CDR3 ends without the conserved phenylalanine or tryptophan. This chain links TRBV6-6 with TRBJ2-7; 7 positions agree with TRBD1. With 8 bases clipped from V and 4 bases from J, the junction kept 5 bases outside the gene matches. CDR1 is MNHNY, CDR2 SVGAGI, per germline (reference sequence). This CDR3 has 12 amino acids. CDR3 bases: TGTGCCAGCTGTAGGGGGCAATACGAGCAGTACCTC. Protein sequence: CASCRGQYEQYL.

V and J are TRBV20-1 and TRBJ2-1; D gene uncertain. This CDR3 contains 11 residues. Germline V lookup: CDR1 DFQATT, CDR2 SNEGSKA (reference sequence). V gave up 5 bases and J gave up 7 bases, with 9 bases separating them. CDR3 sequence reads: CSARYWNEQFF. CDR3 coding DNA: TGCAGTGCTCGGTATTGGAATGAGCAGTTCTTC.

The chain has TRBV7-2 and TRBJ1-4; 7 positions match TRBD1. The CDR3 consists of 17 residues. Trimming took 5 bases from V and 5 from J; bases not matched to a gene: 14. CDR1 and CDR2 from the germline V gene are SGHTA and FQGNSA. This chain's CDR3 is CASSAPGQRYRNEKLFF. The CDR3 bases are TGTGCCAGCAGCGCCCCGGGACAGCGGTACCGCAATGAAAAACTGTTTTTT.

This clonotype was found many times. The chain recombines TRBV5-1 with TRBJ2-1; TRBD1 aligns across 7 bases. Trimming at V came to 0 bases and at J to 4 bases, leaving 4 bases not matched to a gene. Germline V gene lookup returns CDR1 SGHRS and CDR2 YFSETQ. The CDR3 runs to 15 residues. This chain's CDR3 is CASSLVTDRYNEQFF. CDR3 DNA sequence: TGCGCCAGCAGCTTGGTTACGGACAGGTACAATGAGCAGTTCTTC.

V usage is TRBV7-6 and J usage is TRBJ2-4, with D possibly being TRBD1 (5 bases). The germline gives CDR1 SGHVS, CDR2 FNYEAQ. This CDR3 has 15 amino acids. The ends were cut back, 0 bases at V and 15 bases at J, with 21 bases in the middle. CDR3 in amino acids: CASSLAAGIDTEAYF. CDR3 DNA sequence: TGTGCCAGCAGCTTAGCGGCAGGGATTGACACTGAAGCGTACTTC.

The chain employs TRBV19 and TRBJ2-5, with TRBD2 as a possible D gene (6 bases). Germline lookup yields CDR1 LNHDA and CDR2 SQIVND (reference sequence). The CDR3 sequence is 14 residues long. Trimming took off 3 bases at V and 2 bases at J, with 10 bases between the two ends. The CDR3 DNA sequence: TGTGCCAGTAGTATGGGACTTGCACAAGAGACCCAGTACTTC. Encoded protein: CASSMGLAQETQYF.

V usage is TRBV5-1 and J usage is TRBJ2-3; the D gene is possibly TRBD1 (6 bases). This CDR3 comprises 15 residues. Germline CDR1 reads SGHRS; CDR2 reads YFSETQ. V was pared by 0 bases and J by 4 bases, with 12 bases between. The CDR3 loop is CASSLEGVQADTQYF. The CDR3 nucleotides are TGCGCCAGCAGCTTGGAGGGGGTTCAGGCAGATACGCAGTATTTT. The variable domain in full, with the rest retrieved from reference TRBV5-1 and TRBJ2-3, is KAGVTQTPRYLIKTRGQQVTLSCSPISGHRSVSWYQQTPGQGLQFLFEYFSETQRNKGNFPGRFSGRQFSNSRSEMNVSTLELGDSALYLCASSLEGVQADTQYFGPGTRLTVL.

The rearrangement joins TRBV20-1 to TRBJ2-3; 9 nucleotides align to TRBD2. With V trimmed by 0 bases and J by 0 bases, 4 bases remained unmatched. The CDR3 extends over 16 amino acids. The V gene's germline CDR1 is DFQATT and CDR2 SNEGSKA (reference sequence). In DNA, the CDR3 is TGCAGTGCTAGAGATAGACTAGCGGTTAGCACAGATACGCAGTATTTT. It is translated as CSARDRLAVSTDTQYF.

The sample holds many counts of this clonotype. The CDR3 nucleotides are TGTGCCAGCAGCCCGACAGGGACACCGATCTCACCCCTCCACTTT. Translating it yields CASSPTGTPISPLHF. The chain has TRBV12-3 or TRBV12-4 and TRBJ1-6; 7 bases agree with TRBD1. The CDR3 spans 15 residues. The J segment lost 10 bases and the V segment lost 6 bases, leaving 12 bases of the junction unmatched.

The chain uses TRBV15 and TRBJ2-5; 11 nucleotides line up with TRBD2. CDR3 size: 16 residues. Per the germline V gene, CDR1 is LNHNV and CDR2 is YYDKDF (reference sequence). With V trimmed by 3 bases and J by 1 base, 4 bases remained unmatched. Here the CDR3 reads CATSSEGTSGQETQYF. In DNA form, the CDR3 reads TGTGCCACCAGCAGCGAGGGGACTAGCGGCCAAGAGACCCAGTACTTC.